One and the same sample provided the 23 T cell receptor beta chains below, sequenced in a study of blood T cells in healthy people across ages. Through a sample-barcoded 5' primer and a J-beta primer mix, a second PCR was run for roughly 7 to 12 cycles. TCRdb used MiXCR to reprocess the 5' RACE reads, holding one entry per CDR3 protein. The data contain roughly 800,000 distinct CDR3 sequences, 58% of them singletons. The sample consisted of blood. The source is a man between 25 and 39 years old in good health.

This clonotype was counted between two and nine times. The chain joins TRBV21-1 to TRBJ2-5. TRBV21-1 is classified as a pseudogene. The CDR3 consists of 14 residues. CDR3 DNA: TGTGCCAGCAGCACCCTAGGCATACAAGAGACCCAGTACTTC. It specifies CASSTLGIQETQYF.

The chain joins TRBV12-3 or TRBV12-4 to TRBJ1-1, with TRBD1 matching over 7 bases. J lost 5 bases, V lost 5 bases, and 11 bases had no gene match. CDR3 length: 15 residues. CDR3 sequence (DNA): TGTGCCAGCAGTCCTCAGACAGGGTTTCGGACTGAAGCTTTCTTT. It codes for CASSPQTGFRTEAFF.

This clonotype is a singleton in its sample. A much more abundant neighbour one base away suggests this may be a read error. V is TRBV6-2 or TRBV6-3 and J is TRBJ2-5; D gene ambiguous. Germline CDR1 MNHEY, CDR2 SVGEGT. With 4 bases removed from V and 1 base from J, the gap between germline ends came to 10 bases. The CDR3 covers 14 residues. The CDR3 loop reads CASSCSRSQETQYF. The DNA of the CDR3 is TGTGCCAGCAGTTGCTCGAGGTCCCAAGAGACCCAGTACTTC.

This clonotype was observed a single time. This CDR3 is CASTDRAGVNEQFF. Written as DNA, the CDR3 is TGTGCCAGCACCGACCGAGCGGGAGTAAATGAGCAGTTCTTC. The chain is built from TRBV6-1 and TRBJ2-1; 8 bases are shared with TRBD2. V trimming: 7 bases; J trimming: 7 bases; junction bases outside the gene matches: 9. Per germline, CDR1 MNHNS and CDR2 SASEGT. The CDR3 sequence is 14 residues long.

The chain recombines TRBV18 with TRBJ2-1; D is unresolved. Germline V lookup: CDR1 KGHSH, CDR2 LQKENI. The CDR3 is made up of 15 amino acids. With 3 bases removed from V and 4 bases from J, the gap between germline ends came to 13 bases. This CDR3 reads CASSPPTGYYNEQFF. CDR3 coding DNA: TGTGCCAGCTCACCCCCGACCGGATATTACAATGAGCAGTTCTTC. Drawing the rest from reference TRBV18 and TRBJ2-1, the complete variable domain is NAGVMQNPRHLVRRRGQEARLRCSPMKGHSHVYWYRQLPEEGLKFMVYLQKENIIDESGMPKERFSAEFPKEGPSILRIQQVVRGDSAAYFCASSPPTGYYNEQFFGPGTRLTVL.

About this clonotype itself: The junction departs from the called germline gene at one end, perhaps through a read error. This sequence joins TRBV3-1 and TRBJ1-6; no clear D. Germline V CDR1 and CDR2: LGHDT, YNNKEL (reference sequence). The CDR3 contains 15 residues. This CDR3 is CASSQALSGGSPLHF. The DNA for the CDR3 is TGCGCCAGCAGCCAAGCTTTGAGCGGAGGCTCACCCCTCCACTTT.

This chain uses TRBV3-1 with TRBJ2-3; D possibly corresponds to TRBD2 (5 bases). The CDR3 spans 14 residues. The germline V gene encodes CDR1 LGHDT and CDR2 YNNKEL (reference sequence). V was cut by 4 bases and J by 9 bases, with 17 bases left in between. As DNA, the CDR3 is TGTGCCAGCAGCCCCAGCGGTTCATTAGACACGCAGTATTTT. Its translation is CASSPSGSLDTQYF.

The gene calls are TRBV20-1 and TRBJ2-1; possible D gene TRBD2, 6 bases. The CDR3 contains 13 residues. Germline V lookup: CDR1 DFQATT, CDR2 SNEGSKA (reference sequence). The CDR3 loop reads CSAHRLGRNEQFF. The CDR3 DNA is TGCAGCGCCCACCGACTAGGGAGGAATGAGCAGTTCTTC.

The chain employs TRBV20-1 and TRBJ2-1; D call uncertain. The CDR3 consists of 16 residues. Trimming took 5 bases from V and 0 from J, leaving 17 bases between them. Germline CDR1 and CDR2: DFQATT and SNEGSKA (reference sequence). In nucleotides, the CDR3 is TGCAGTGCTTTTGAATCCGGACGAGGCTCCTACAATGAGCAGTTCTTC. It specifies CSAFESGRGSYNEQFF.

The gene calls are TRBV20-1 and TRBJ2-3, with 11 bases that match TRBD2. The V gene end was trimmed by 1 base and the J gene end by 4 bases; junction bases not matched to a gene: 16. Germline CDR1 reads DFQATT; CDR2 reads SNEGSKA (reference sequence). The CDR3 runs 19 residues. The CDR3 bases are TGCAGTGCTAGAGTAAGAAGGGCTAGCGGGAGGACGACGGCAGATACGCAGTATTTT. Protein: CSARVRRASGRTTADTQYF.

This clonotype was seen a single time. This chain links TRBV7-2 with TRBJ2-3; D is ambiguous. Trimming took off 5 bases at V and 2 bases at J, with 8 bases between the two ends. This CDR3 comprises 13 residues. Germline V gene lookup returns CDR1 SGHTA and CDR2 FQGNSA. DNA of the CDR3: TGTGCCAGCAGCCGAACTTTCACAGATACGCAGTATTTT. It codes for CASSRTFTDTQYF.

This chain joins TRBV5-6 and TRBJ2-4; no firm D call. Matching the DNA end better, TRBJ2-5 makes the J call doubtful. From germline, CDR1 is SGHDT and CDR2 YYEEEE. There are 15 residues in the CDR3. DNA of the CDR3: TGTGCCAGCAGCTTACAGCCCCTAGGGCTAGAGACCCAGTACTTC. Encoded protein: CASSLQPLGLETQYF.

V is TRBV20-1 and J is TRBJ2-5; 8 positions match TRBD2. This CDR3 is 15 amino acids long. V lost 5 bases, J lost 4 bases, and 12 bases stayed unmatched. Germline values: CDR1 DFQATT, CDR2 SNEGSKA (reference sequence). The DNA of the CDR3 is TGCAGTGCTCACAGAACCCGGGGGGGCACAGAGACCCAGTACTTC. It translates to CSAHRTRGGTETQYF.

The chain is built from TRBV7-2 and TRBJ1-5; 9 bases are a match to TRBD1. The CDR3 spans 15 residues. Trimming took 1 base from V and 7 from J; bases not matched to a gene: 5. Germline-derived CDR1 and CDR2 are SGHTA and FQGNSA. Written as DNA, the CDR3 is TGTGCCAGCAGCTTAGGGACAGGGGTGCGCCAGCCCCAGCATTTT. Encoded protein: CASSLGTGVRQPQHF.

The chain has TRBV4-3 and TRBJ2-6; D is unresolved. CDR3 length: 16 residues. Trimming cost V 1 base and J 5 bases, with 12 bases left between them. Germline V gene data show CDR1 as LGHNA and CDR2 as YSLEER. DNA for the CDR3: TGCGCCAGCAGCCAAGTCCGGGCTGATCGGGCCAACGTCCTGACTTTC. Translation gives CASSQVRADRANVLTF.

This clonotype was observed a few times. This chain joins TRBV12-3 or TRBV12-4 and TRBJ2-1; D perhaps matches TRBD1 (5 bases). This CDR3 comprises 14 residues. Trimming cost V 5 bases and J 6 bases, with 14 bases left between them. The CDR3 spells CASSAQVVSNEQFF. The CDR3 bases are TGTGCCAGCAGTGCACAGGTTGTCAGCAATGAGCAGTTCTTC.

The V call is TRBV27, the J call TRBJ1-6; the D is unclear. The V end was cut by 5 bases, the J end by 10 bases, with 15 bases between. The CDR3 spans 14 residues. CDR1 and CDR2 (germline): MNHEY, SMNVEV (reference sequence). The chain's CDR3 is CASSLRAEGSPLHF. The CDR3 DNA reads TGTGCCAGCAGTCTCCGCGCCGAGGGATCACCCCTCCACTTT.

This clonotype was picked up a small number of times. The CDR3 region has the DNA TGTGCCAGCAGCATAGGGGGGGCCTACAATGAGCAGTTCTTC. This translates into CASSIGGAYNEQFF. The V and J genes are TRBV11-3 and TRBJ2-1; possibly TRBD2 for D (7 bases). Looked up from germline, CDR1 is SGHNT and CDR2 is YENEEA. The CDR3 loop spans 14 amino acids. V was pared by 5 bases and J by 2 bases, with 10 bases between.

This clonotype was counted between two and nine times. The rearrangement joins TRBV27 to TRBJ2-1; D not resolved. Germline V lookup: CDR1 MNHEY, CDR2 SMNVEV (reference sequence). The CDR3 has 15 residues. V gave up 2 bases and J gave up 6 bases, with 14 bases separating them. CDR3 bases: TGTGCCAGCAGTTTACCGGGTCAAACGGTCAATGAGCAGTTCTTC. It encodes CASSLPGQTVNEQFF.

This clonotype turned up a few times. This chain uses TRBV20-1 with TRBJ2-7; 10 bases agree with TRBD2. The CDR3 runs to 13 residues. V lost 6 bases to trimming and J lost 4 bases; unmatched junction nucleotides: 6. The germline V gene encodes CDR1 DFQATT and CDR2 SNEGSKA (reference sequence). CDR3 coding DNA: TGCAGTGCAGATGGACTAGCGGCGTACGAGCAGTACTTC. Translating it yields CSADGLAAYEQYF.

This clonotype has a handful of counts. The gene calls are TRBV7-2 and TRBJ2-7; the D gene is possibly TRBD2 (6 bases). The tail of the sequence fits TRBJ2-4 better, so the J call may be wrong. Germline lookup yields CDR1 SGHTA and CDR2 FQGNSA. CDR3 length: 17 amino acids. The CDR3 DNA reads as TGTGCCAGCAGCTTAGCACAAGCGGCTCAGGACGGGGGCATTCAGTACTTC. It is translated as CASSLAQAAQDGGIQYF.

Points on this clonotype: At one end, the junction sequence differs from germline, possibly due to a read error. The rearrangement joins TRBV29-1 to TRBJ2-6; D call uncertain. CDR1 is SQVTM and CDR2 is ANQGSEA in the germline V gene. There are 12 residues in the CDR3. CDR3 residues: CGVRPGANVLTF. The CDR3 DNA reads as TGCGGCGTTCGACCTGGGGCCAACGTCCTGACTTTC.

This chain connects TRBV18 to TRBJ2-5; TRBD2 might be the D (6 bases). The CDR3 spans 13 residues. V lost 3 bases, J lost 11 bases, and 16 bases lay in between. Germline CDR1 is KGHSH and CDR2 is LQKENI. This chain's CDR3 is CASSPTQAREQYF. DNA for the CDR3: TGTGCCAGCTCACCCACGCAGGCTCGGGAGCAGTACTTC.